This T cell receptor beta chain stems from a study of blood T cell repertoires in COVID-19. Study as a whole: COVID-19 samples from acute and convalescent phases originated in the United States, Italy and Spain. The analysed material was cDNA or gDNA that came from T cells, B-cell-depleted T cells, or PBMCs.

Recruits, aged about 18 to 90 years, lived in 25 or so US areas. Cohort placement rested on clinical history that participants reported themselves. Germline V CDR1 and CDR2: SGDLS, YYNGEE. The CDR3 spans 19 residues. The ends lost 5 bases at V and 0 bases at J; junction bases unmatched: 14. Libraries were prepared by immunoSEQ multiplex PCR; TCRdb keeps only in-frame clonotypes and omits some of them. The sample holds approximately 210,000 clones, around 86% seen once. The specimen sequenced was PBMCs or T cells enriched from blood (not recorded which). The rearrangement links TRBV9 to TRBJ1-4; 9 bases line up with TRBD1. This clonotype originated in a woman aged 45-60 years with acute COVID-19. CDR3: CASSEGGQGRFATNEKLFF. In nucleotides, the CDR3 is TGTGCCAGCAGTGAAGGGGGACAGGGTCGTTTTGCAACTAATGAAAAACTGTTTTTT.